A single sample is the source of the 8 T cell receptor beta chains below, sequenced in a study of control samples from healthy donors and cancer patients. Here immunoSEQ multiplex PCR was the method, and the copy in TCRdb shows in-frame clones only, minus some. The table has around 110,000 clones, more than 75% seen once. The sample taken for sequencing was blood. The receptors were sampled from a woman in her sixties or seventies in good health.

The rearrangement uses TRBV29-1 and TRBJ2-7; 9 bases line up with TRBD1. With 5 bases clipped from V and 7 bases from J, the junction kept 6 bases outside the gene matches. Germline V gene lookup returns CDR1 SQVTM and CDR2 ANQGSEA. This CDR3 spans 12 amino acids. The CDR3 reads CSVLQGAREQYF. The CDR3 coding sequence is TGCAGCGTTTTACAGGGGGCCCGGGAGCAGTACTTC.

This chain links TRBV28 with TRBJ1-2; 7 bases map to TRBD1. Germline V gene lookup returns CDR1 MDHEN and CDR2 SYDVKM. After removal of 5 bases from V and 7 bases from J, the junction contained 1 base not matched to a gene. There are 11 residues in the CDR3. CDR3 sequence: CASSDRVGYTF. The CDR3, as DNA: TGTGCCAGCAGTGACAGGGTTGGCTACACCTTC.

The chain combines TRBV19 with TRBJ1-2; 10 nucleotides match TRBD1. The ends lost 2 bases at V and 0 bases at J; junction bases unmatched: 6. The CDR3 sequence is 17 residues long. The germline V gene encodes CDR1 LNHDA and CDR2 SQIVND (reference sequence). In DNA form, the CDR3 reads TGTGCCAGTAGTATACCCAGGACAGGGGGTTCTAACTATGGCTACACCTTC. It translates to CASSIPRTGGSNYGYTF.

The CDR3 region is CSVAGDASANVLTF. CDR3 DNA: TGCAGCGTTGCGGGGGACGCATCAGCCAACGTCCTGACTTTC. The chain employs TRBV29-1 and TRBJ2-6; weak D call: TRBD2 (6 bases). The CDR3 sequence is 14 residues long. V was trimmed by 4 bases and J by 7 bases, leaving 14 bases between them. The germline V gene has CDR1 SQVTM and CDR2 ANQGSEA.

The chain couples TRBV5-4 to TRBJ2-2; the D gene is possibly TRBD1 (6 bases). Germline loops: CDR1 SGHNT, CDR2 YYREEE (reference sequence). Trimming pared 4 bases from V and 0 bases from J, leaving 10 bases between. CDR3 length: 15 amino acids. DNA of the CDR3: TGTGCCAGCAGCCCGGACAGAGCGAACACCGGGGAGCTGTTTTTT. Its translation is CASSPDRANTGELFF.

CDR3 in amino acids: CASSLEGNEQFF. The DNA of the CDR3 is TGTGCCAGCAGCTTAGAGGGCAACGAGCAGTTCTTC. V is TRBV13 and J is TRBJ2-1; D remains unclear. Germline V lookup: CDR1 PRHDT, CDR2 FYEKMQ (reference sequence). The CDR3 runs to 12 residues. V gave up 1 base and J gave up 10 bases, with 8 bases separating them.

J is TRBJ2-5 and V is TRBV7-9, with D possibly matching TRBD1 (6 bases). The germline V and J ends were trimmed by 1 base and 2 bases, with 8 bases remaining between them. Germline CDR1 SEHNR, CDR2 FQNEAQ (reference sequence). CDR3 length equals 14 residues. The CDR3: CASSLGQGQETQYF. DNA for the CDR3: TGTGCCAGCAGCTTAGGGCAGGGGCAAGAGACCCAGTACTTC.

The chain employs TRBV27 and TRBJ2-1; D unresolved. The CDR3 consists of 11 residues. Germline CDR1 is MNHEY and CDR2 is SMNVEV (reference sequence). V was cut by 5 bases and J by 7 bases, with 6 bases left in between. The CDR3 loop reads CASSEKNEQFF. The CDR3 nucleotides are TGTGCCAGCAGTGAGAAAAATGAGCAGTTCTTC.